These T cell receptor beta chains were read from a single sample in a study of blood T cell repertoires in COVID-19. Measured with immunoSEQ multiplex PCR; TCRdb has only the in-frame clones, and not every one. The profile shows nearly 40,000 clones, around three quarters of them singletons. What was sequenced was peripheral blood. All receptors come from an elderly man with active or convalescent COVID-19. The CDR3 runs from the conserved cysteine through the conserved F or W.

J,V,length,CDR3
TRBJ1-4,TRBV25-1,14,CASSEQGANEKLFF
TRBJ1-5,TRBV19,13,CASSIGGVQPQHF
TRBJ2-2,TRBV27,16,CASSPSGLADTGELFF
TRBJ1-2,TRBV7-2,12,CASSPASGGYTF
TRBJ2-7,TRBV3-1/TRBV3-2,16,CASSQGSFGSTYEQYF
TRBJ1-1,TRBV14,13,CASRGGGYTEAFF
TRBJ2-7,TRBV7-2,16,CASSPRTVIYTYEQYF
TRBJ1-6,TRBV27,18,CASSRSGGRWSYNSPLHF
TRBJ2-6,TRBV6-2/TRBV6-3,14,CASSLVSGANVLTF
TRBJ2-7,TRBV29-1,12,CSATGGHYEQYF
TRBJ1-6,TRBV27,12,CASSGYNSPLHF
TRBJ2-5,TRBV7-7,17,CASSLGGKRGGKETQYF
TRBJ1-5,TRBV24-1,14,CATSRDGVAQPQHF
TRBJ2-5,TRBV3-1/TRBV3-2,17,CASSPGLAGGRKETQYF
TRBJ1-1,TRBV18,16,CASSPLNSGGETEAFF
TRBJ1-4,TRBV5-1,15,CASSFGDRGGEKLFF
TRBJ1-5,TRBV6-4,15,CASSPDGVGNQPQHF
TRBJ2-2,TRBV19,15,CASSIGGGGTGELFF
TRBJ1-6,TRBV24-1,13,CATSDGRTSPLHF
TRBJ2-1,TRBV28,13,CASSDRAYNEQFF
TRBJ2-7,TRBV5-6,13,CASSLGGAGEQYF